Listed below are T cell receptor beta chains from one sample, sequenced in a study of blood T cell repertoires in COVID-19. Measured with immunoSEQ multiplex PCR; TCRdb has only the in-frame clones, and not every one. The repertoire holds some 240,000 clones, with 90% as singletons. Sequences were obtained from peripheral blood. Source of these receptors: a woman between 55 and 75 years old with COVID-19, enrolled during active disease. CDR3s include the opening cysteine and the closing phenylalanine or tryptophan. The D gene is left open where the match is weak. Part of the rows lack a size; the others show once, few, many or a class for expanded clones.

J: TRBJ2-1
D: .
size: .
V: TRBV11-2
CDR3: CASSPRLGAYNEQFF
DNA: TGTGCCAGCAGCCCTCGGTTAGGGGCCTATAATGAGCAGTTCTTC

J: TRBJ2-5
D: TRBD1
size: .
V: TRBV29-1
CDR3: CSARVPGTGYTETQYF
DNA: TGCAGCGCTCGAGTACCCGGGACAGGGTACACAGAGACCCAGTACTTC

J: TRBJ2-5
D: .
size: .
V: TRBV5-1
CDR3: CASSLVPGQETQYF
DNA: TGCGCCAGCAGCTTGGTGCCAGGGCAAGAGACCCAGTACTTC

J: TRBJ1-4
D: .
size: .
V: TRBV18
CDR3: CASSPLRATNEKLFF
DNA: TGTGCCAGCTCACCACTTCGAGCAACTAATGAAAAACTGTTTTTT

J: TRBJ1-1
D: TRBD1
size: once
V: TRBV18
CDR3: CASSPSVTGGNTEAFF
DNA: TGTGCCAGCTCACCGTCCGTTACAGGGGGGAACACTGAAGCTTTCTTT

J: TRBJ2-7
D: .
size: .
V: TRBV29-1
CDR3: CSVNPQGTGEQYF
DNA: TGCAGCGTGAACCCTCAGGGGACGGGCGAGCAGTACTTC

J: TRBJ1-2
D: TRBD1
size: .
V: TRBV3-1/TRBV3-2
CDR3: CASSPGGREDGYTF
DNA: TGTGCCAGCAGCCCAGGGGGCAGAGAAGATGGCTACACCTTC

J: TRBJ1-1
D: .
size: .
V: TRBV5-1
CDR3: CASSTGGSRNTEAFF
DNA: TGCGCCAGCAGCACCGGGGGGAGTCGGAACACTGAAGCTTTCTTT

J: TRBJ2-7
D: TRBD1
size: .
V: TRBV27
CDR3: CASSRLGTGRLSYEQYF
DNA: TGTGCCAGCAGTCGCCTAGGGACAGGCCGTCTCTCCTACGAGCAGTACTTC

J: TRBJ1-3
D: .
size: .
V: TRBV5-1
CDR3: CAGLGFSGNTIYF
DNA: TGCGCCGGACTAGGCTTCTCTGGAAACACCATATATTTT

J: TRBJ1-2
D: .
size: once
V: TRBV4-3
CDR3: CASSPSLYGSEYGYTF
DNA: TGCGCCAGCAGCCCATCCCTCTACGGCAGCGAGTATGGCTACACCTTC

J: TRBJ2-7
D: TRBD2
size: .
V: TRBV27
CDR3: CASTDLGGASEQYF
DNA: TGTGCCAGCACCGACCTCGGGGGGGCCTCCGAGCAGTACTTC

J: TRBJ1-2
D: .
size: .
V: TRBV12-5
CDR3: CASGLPGLGDYGYTF
DNA: TGTGCTAGTGGTTTGCCGGGACTGGGAGACTATGGCTACACCTTC

J: TRBJ1-2
D: TRBD1
size: few
V: TRBV15
CDR3: CATSRDRATGVRGYTF
DNA: TGTGCCACCAGCAGAGATAGGGCGACAGGGGTGCGTGGCTACACCTTC

J: TRBJ1-5
D: .
size: .
V: TRBV6-6
CDR3: CASSYSAGDQPQHF
DNA: TGTGCCAGCAGTTACTCCGCCGGAGATCAGCCCCAGCATTTT

J: TRBJ1-3
D: .
size: .
V: TRBV19
CDR3: CASSTLLTGSGNTIYF
DNA: TGTGCCAGTAGTACGCTATTGACAGGCTCTGGAAACACCATATATTTT

J: TRBJ1-2
D: .
size: once
V: TRBV18
CDR3: CASSPEGVNFGYTF
DNA: TGTGCCAGCTCACCAGAAGGGGTCAACTTCGGCTACACCTTC

J: TRBJ2-7
D: .
size: .
V: TRBV3-1/TRBV3-2
CDR3: CASSQGGTRYEQYF
DNA: TGTGCCAGCAGCCAAGGTGGGACTCGGTACGAGCAGTACTTC

J: TRBJ2-7
D: TRBD1
size: .
V: TRBV4-3
CDR3: CASSQDPGQGAYEQYF
DNA: TGCGCCAGCAGCCAAGATCCGGGACAGGGGGCCTACGAGCAGTACTTC

J: TRBJ2-2
D: .
size: .
V: TRBV7-6
CDR3: CASSLDTTGELFF
DNA: TGTGCCAGCAGCTTGGACACTACCGGGGAGCTGTTTTTT

J: TRBJ2-6
D: TRBD1
size: .
V: TRBV19
CDR3: CASSRTGYGNVLTF
DNA: TGTGCCAGTAGTAGGACAGGGTATGGCAACGTCCTGACTTTC

J: TRBJ1-1
D: TRBD1
size: .
V: TRBV4-1
CDR3: CASSQEPGRGRKAFF
DNA: TGCGCCAGCAGCCAAGAACCAGGCAGGGGGCGTAAGGCTTTCTTT

J: TRBJ1-2
D: .
size: .
V: TRBV10-3
CDR3: CAISESFGSTNYGYTF
DNA: TGTGCCATCAGTGAGTCATTTGGCTCCACAAACTATGGCTACACCTTC

J: TRBJ1-1
D: .
size: .
V: TRBV3-1/TRBV3-2
CDR3: CASSQVDNSEAFF
DNA: TGTGCCAGCAGCCAAGTGGACAACTCTGAAGCTTTCTTT

J: TRBJ2-7
D: TRBD2
size: once
V: TRBV5-4
CDR3: CASSFGSSGVFYEQYF
DNA: TGTGCCAGCAGCTTCGGGTCTAGCGGGGTCTTCTACGAGCAGTACTTC

J: TRBJ1-5
D: .
size: .
V: TRBV5-1
CDR3: CASSYAGGRPQHF
DNA: TGCGCCAGCAGCTACGCTGGGGGCCGGCCCCAGCATTTT

J: TRBJ1-4
D: .
size: .
V: TRBV2
CDR3: CASSGAGLAVEKLFF
DNA: TGTGCCAGCAGTGGGGCGGGCCTCGCGGTCGAAAAACTGTTTTTT

J: TRBJ2-1
D: .
size: .
V: TRBV7-2
CDR3: CASSFLEHRDNEQFF
DNA: TGTGCCAGCAGCTTTTTGGAACACAGAGACAATGAGCAGTTCTTC

J: TRBJ1-1
D: .
size: .
V: TRBV9
CDR3: CASSPGDGTEAFF
DNA: TGTGCCAGCAGCCCAGGGGACGGCACTGAAGCTTTCTTT

J: TRBJ2-5
D: TRBD2
size: .
V: TRBV3-1/TRBV3-2
CDR3: CASSGTSGGRETQYF
DNA: TGTGCCAGCAGCGGGACTAGCGGGGGGAGGGAGACCCAGTACTTC

J: TRBJ2-7
D: TRBD2
size: .
V: TRBV9
CDR3: CASSQGTGGLPYEQYF
DNA: TGTGCCAGCAGCCAGGGGACGGGGGGGCTCCCGTACGAGCAGTACTTC

J: TRBJ2-7
D: .
size: .
V: TRBV4-3
CDR3: CASSQGPDKSYEQYF
DNA: TGCGCCAGCAGCCAGGGCCCGGACAAATCCTACGAGCAGTACTTC

J: TRBJ2-7
D: .
size: .
V: TRBV6-2/TRBV6-3
CDR3: CASSYQGSSYEQYF
DNA: TGTGCCAGCAGTTACCAGGGCAGTTCCTACGAGCAGTACTTC

J: TRBJ1-5
D: TRBD1
size: once
V: TRBV5-5
CDR3: CASSFGQGGIYQPQHF
DNA: TGTGCCAGCAGCTTTGGACAGGGGGGAATCTATCAGCCCCAGCATTTT

J: TRBJ2-1
D: TRBD1
size: .
V: TRBV18
CDR3: CASSGPSDRGNEQFF
DNA: TGTGCCAGCTCAGGTCCCTCCGACAGGGGCAATGAGCAGTTCTTC

J: TRBJ1-6
D: TRBD1
size: .
V: TRBV11-2
CDR3: CASSEDRGSSPLHF
DNA: TGTGCCAGCAGCGAGGACAGGGGTTCCTCACCCCTCCACTTT

J: TRBJ2-3
D: TRBD1
size: .
V: TRBV7-2
CDR3: CASSLDRASDTQYF
DNA: TGTGCCAGCAGCTTGGACAGGGCCTCAGATACGCAGTATTTT

J: TRBJ1-5
D: TRBD1
size: .
V: TRBV19
CDR3: CASHPDRAAQPQHF
DNA: TGTGCCAGTCACCCCGACAGGGCAGCTCAGCCCCAGCATTTT

J: TRBJ1-1
D: TRBD1
size: once
V: TRBV4-2
CDR3: CASSQAGGGTTEAFF
DNA: TGTGCCAGCAGCCAAGCAGGGGGAGGTACCACTGAAGCTTTCTTT

J: TRBJ1-1
D: .
size: .
V: TRBV19
CDR3: CASSILSARQGAFF
DNA: TGTGCCAGTAGTATTCTAAGCGCGAGGCAGGGAGCTTTCTTT

J: TRBJ2-7
D: .
size: .
V: TRBV7-2
CDR3: CASSSGLAYEQYF
DNA: TGTGCCAGCAGCTCCGGGTTGGCCTACGAGCAGTACTTC

J: TRBJ2-7
D: TRBD1
size: .
V: TRBV19
CDR3: CASSIGPTSGQLHEQYF
DNA: TGTGCCAGTAGTATAGGCCCCACTTCGGGACAGCTTCACGAGCAGTACTTC

J: TRBJ2-1
D: .
size: .
V: TRBV14
CDR3: CASSQDDAGAVSDEQFF
DNA: TGTGCCAGCAGCCAAGATGACGCGGGGGCCGTATCCGATGAGCAGTTCTTC

J: TRBJ1-2
D: TRBD1
size: .
V: TRBV5-4
CDR3: CASSLQGAAYGYTF
DNA: TGTGCCAGCAGCTTGCAGGGGGCAGCCTATGGCTACACCTTC

J: TRBJ2-1
D: TRBD2
size: .
V: TRBV5-3
CDR3: CARSLLRGLAGQSSYNEQFF
DNA: TGTGCCAGAAGCCTGCTTCGGGGACTAGCGGGGCAGAGCTCCTACAATGAGCAGTTCTTC

J: TRBJ1-1
D: .
size: .
V: TRBV27
CDR3: CASSLGRNSRNTEAFF
DNA: TGTGCCAGCAGTTTGGGCAGGAACAGCCGGAACACTGAAGCTTTCTTT

J: TRBJ1-2
D: TRBD1
size: .
V: TRBV19
CDR3: CASTPVRADRNYGYTF
DNA: TGTGCCAGTACCCCGGTTCGGGCGGACAGGAACTATGGCTACACCTTC

J: TRBJ1-4
D: .
size: .
V: TRBV4-3
CDR3: CASSQGAGVNEKLFF
DNA: TGCGCCAGCAGCCAAGGGGCAGGGGTTAATGAAAAACTGTTTTTT

J: TRBJ1-2
D: TRBD1
size: .
V: TRBV19
CDR3: CASSRDSPNYGYTF
DNA: TGTGCCAGTAGCCGGGACAGTCCTAACTATGGCTACACCTTC

J: TRBJ2-3
D: .
size: once
V: TRBV11-3
CDR3: CASSPHPGINTQYF
DNA: TGTGCCAGCAGCCCGCACCCAGGGATAAATACGCAGTATTTT

J: TRBJ1-6
D: .
size: .
V: TRBV12-3/TRBV12-4
CDR3: CASTWGDSPLHF
DNA: TGTGCCAGCACCTGGGGGGATTCACCCCTCCACTTT

J: TRBJ2-1
D: .
size: .
V: TRBV7-2
CDR3: CASSPVGLTRSYNEQFF
DNA: TGTGCCAGCAGCCCGGTGGGGCTGACTCGCTCCTACAATGAGCAGTTCTTC